Listed below are T cell receptor beta chains from one sample, sequenced in a study of CD8+CD57+ T cells in acquired aplastic anemia. One entry per CDR3 protein, called by TCRdb with MiXCR from the reads. The repertoire holds about 210,000 distinct CDR3 sequences, with roughly 35% as singletons. Sample: sorted CD4+, CD8+, or CD8+CD57+ T cells (not recorded which) from PBMCs. The receptors were gathered from a human donor in good health, serving as a control. Each CDR3 is given with its conserved first and last residue. D genes are given only for firm matches. Rows may omit the clone size; those that give it use once, few, many or a size class.

>TRBD1|TRBV15|TRBJ2-5|few
TGTGCCACCAGCAGAGATCTGGGACAGAGCGAAGAGACCCAGTACTTC
CATSRDLGQSEETQYF
>TRBD1|TRBV5-4|TRBJ2-2|many
TGTGCCAGCAGCTCAATCCCGGGACAGGCGAACACCGGGGAGCTGTTTTTT
CASSSIPGQANTGELFF
>TRBD1|TRBV10-3|TRBJ1-1|NA
TGTGCCAGCACGGGACAGCGGAACACTGAAGCTTTCTTT
CASTGQRNTEAFF
>NA|TRBV19|TRBJ1-6|NA
TGTGCCAGTAGTATCGGGGCTAAGCTTGATTCACCCCTCCACTTT
CASSIGAKLDSPLHF
>NA|TRBV20-1|TRBJ1-1|few
TGCAGTGCCCGCACCCCGGGTATGAACACTGAAGCTTTCTTT
CSARTPGMNTEAFF
>NA|TRBV11-2|TRBJ2-7|NA
TGTGCCAGCAGCCACCCCGAATATCCACCGACAGATCCGGAGTACGAGCAGTACTTC
CASSHPEYPPTDPEYEQYF
>NA|TRBV4-3|TRBJ2-5|few
TGCGCCAGCAGCCAACTGGTCAGGGGTGAGACCCAGTACTTC
CASSQLVRGETQYF
>NA|TRBV9|TRBJ1-1|NA
TGTGCCAGCAGCGTAGCGACAGCGAACACTGAAGCTTTCTTT
CASSVATANTEAFF
>NA|TRBV5-1|TRBJ2-1|many
TGCGCCAGCAGCTCCTCTCGGGGTCTCGGCCATGAGCAGTTCTTC
CASSSSRGLGHEQFF
>NA|TRBV25-1|TRBJ1-2|many
TGTGCCAGCAGTGAATCCGACAGAAGCTATGGCTACACCTTC
CASSESDRSYGYTF
>TRBD1|TRBV2|TRBJ2-3|NA
TGTGCCAGCAGTGTGGGACAGGTGACCACAGATACGCAGTATTTT
CASSVGQVTTDTQYF
>NA|TRBV7-3|TRBJ2-1|many
TGTGCCAGCAGCTTAAACGAGGGTGAGCAGTTCTTC
CASSLNEGEQFF
>TRBD2|TRBV7-2|TRBJ2-5|NA
TGTGCCAGCAGCTTAGGGGTAGCGGGAGGGCCGTCGGTAGAGACCCAGTACTTC
CASSLGVAGGPSVETQYF
>NA|TRBV13|TRBJ1-1|NA
TGTGCCAGCAGCTCCCCGAGGGGTTTGCTCATGAACACTGAAGCTTTCTTT
CASSSPRGLLMNTEAFF
>NA|TRBV20-1|TRBJ1-5|many
TGCAGTGCTAGTGACAGGATCTATAGCAATCAGCCCCAGCATTTT
CSASDRIYSNQPQHF
>NA|TRBV29-1|TRBJ2-3|NA
TGCAGCGTATGTAGGGTGGGGACAGATACGCAGTATTTT
CSVCRVGTDTQYF
>TRBD1|TRBV7-2|TRBJ1-2|many
TGTGCCAGCAGCTTAGTGAGGGACAGCAACTATGGCTACACCTTC
CASSLVRDSNYGYTF
>NA|TRBV12-3/TRBV12-4|TRBJ1-2|many
TGTGCCAGCAGCGTTGGGGCAGGGGCGTCTGGCTACACCTTC
CASSVGAGASGYTF
>NA|TRBV18|TRBJ2-7|few
TGTGCCAGCTCACCGCAAAGACAGGTCTCCTACGAGCAGTACTTC
CASSPQRQVSYEQYF
>NA|TRBV5-1|TRBJ2-7|NA
TGCGCCAGCAGCGAGTACGACGAGCAGTACTTC
CASSEYDEQYF
>TRBD1|TRBV2|TRBJ1-1|NA
TGTGCCAGCAGGGACAGGGGGGACACTGAAGCTTTCTTT
CASRDRGDTEAFF
>NA|TRBV19|TRBJ2-7|NA
TGTGCCAGTACTCCGACTGGGGGCAGACTCGAATCCCGGTACGAGCAGTACTTC
CASTPTGGRLESRYEQYF
>NA|TRBV12-3/TRBV12-4|TRBJ1-5|NA
TGTGCCGGCAGTCAGGCTTCCCCTAATCAGCCCCAGCATTTT
CAGSQASPNQPQHF
>NA|TRBV29-1|TRBJ1-2|many
TGCAGCGTTTCAGGGATGGACGGCTACACCTTC
CSVSGMDGYTF
>NA|TRBV15|TRBJ2-1|once
TGTGCCACCAGCAGATCCGGGACCAATGAGCAGTTCTTC
CATSRSGTNEQFF
>NA|TRBV5-1|TRBJ2-5|few
TGCGCCAGCAGCAACCTAAGGCAACAAGGGACCCAGTACTTC
CASSNLRQQGTQYF
>NA|TRBV2|TRBJ2-7|NA
TGTGCCAGCAGTGAGGCCCCGGGGAACGAGCAGTACTTC
CASSEAPGNEQYF
>TRBD1|TRBV2|TRBJ1-5|NA
TGTGCCAGCGGAGGGGACAGGGTTGGCAATCAGCCCCAGCATTTT
CASGGDRVGNQPQHF
>NA|TRBV5-1|TRBJ2-7|NA
TGCGCCAGCAGCCAAGTGCATTTTAACGAGCAGTACTTC
CASSQVHFNEQYF
>NA|TRBV10-2|TRBJ1-1|few
TGCGCCAGCAGTGATTCAGGGGACACTGAAGCTTTCTTT
CASSDSGDTEAFF
>TRBD2|TRBV20-1|TRBJ2-3|many
TGCAGTGCTAGAGCGGGGACTAGCGGGAGGGCCGGGATAGATACGCAGTATTTT
CSARAGTSGRAGIDTQYF
>NA|TRBV2|TRBJ1-2|NA
TGTGCCAGCTGGGATGGAAACTATGGCTACACCTTC
CASWDGNYGYTF
>TRBD2|TRBV11-3|TRBJ2-7|many
TGTGCCAGCAGCTCCGGATGGCCGGGGGGTGGCGAGCAGTACTTC
CASSSGWPGGGEQYF
>NA|TRBV15|TRBJ2-1|medium-sized
TGTGCCACCAGCAGCAGACAGAATGAGCAGTTCTTC
CATSSRQNEQFF
>NA|TRBV19|TRBJ2-2|NA
TGTGCCAGTAGTAGCCTAGGAGGTGGCGGGGAGCTGTTTTTT
CASSSLGGGGELFF
>NA|TRBV2|TRBJ2-7|many
TGTGCCAGCAGTGAAAACTGGGGTGGGGGCGAGCAGTACTTC
CASSENWGGGEQYF
>TRBD2|TRBV6-4|TRBJ2-7|NA
TGTGCCAGCAGTCGACTCGGGACTAGCGGGAGATCCTACGAGCAGTACTTC
CASSRLGTSGRSYEQYF
>TRBD2|TRBV5-4|TRBJ2-1|many
TGTGCCAGCAGCTTGGGACTAGCGGGAGGGAGTGGTAATGAGCAGTTCTTC
CASSLGLAGGSGNEQFF
>NA|TRBV6-1|TRBJ1-4|few
TGTGCCAGCAGTGAGGTGCCGAATAATGAAAAACTGTTTTTT
CASSEVPNNEKLFF
>NA|TRBV7-9|TRBJ1-2|NA
TGTGCCAACAGCTCAAACGGACTCCAGAATGGCTACACCTTC
CANSSNGLQNGYTF
>NA|TRBV12-3/TRBV12-4|TRBJ2-6|NA
TGTGCCAGCAGGCCAGGGCAGTATAGCTCTGGGGCCAACGTCCTGACTTTC
CASRPGQYSSGANVLTF
>NA|TRBV6-1|TRBJ2-1|many
TGTGCCAGCAGTGAGTTAGCCAGGGGAGAGCAGTTCTTC
CASSELARGEQFF
>TRBD2|TRBV20-1|TRBJ2-7|once
TGCAGTGCCAGAAAGACTAGCGGGGACCACACTTACGAGCAGTACTTC
CSARKTSGDHTYEQYF